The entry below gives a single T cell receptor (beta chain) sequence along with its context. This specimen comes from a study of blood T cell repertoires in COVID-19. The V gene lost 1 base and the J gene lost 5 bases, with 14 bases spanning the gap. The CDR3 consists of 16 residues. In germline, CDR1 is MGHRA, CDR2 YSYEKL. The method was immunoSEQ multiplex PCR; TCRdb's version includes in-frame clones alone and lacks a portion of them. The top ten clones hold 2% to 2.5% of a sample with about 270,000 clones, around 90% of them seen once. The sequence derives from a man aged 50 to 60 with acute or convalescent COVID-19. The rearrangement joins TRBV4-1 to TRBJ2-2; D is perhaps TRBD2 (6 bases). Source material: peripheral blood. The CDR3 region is CASSQVPGGGTGELFF. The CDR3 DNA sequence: TGCGCCAGCAGCCAAGTCCCGGGTGGGGGGACCGGGGAGCTGTTTTTT.